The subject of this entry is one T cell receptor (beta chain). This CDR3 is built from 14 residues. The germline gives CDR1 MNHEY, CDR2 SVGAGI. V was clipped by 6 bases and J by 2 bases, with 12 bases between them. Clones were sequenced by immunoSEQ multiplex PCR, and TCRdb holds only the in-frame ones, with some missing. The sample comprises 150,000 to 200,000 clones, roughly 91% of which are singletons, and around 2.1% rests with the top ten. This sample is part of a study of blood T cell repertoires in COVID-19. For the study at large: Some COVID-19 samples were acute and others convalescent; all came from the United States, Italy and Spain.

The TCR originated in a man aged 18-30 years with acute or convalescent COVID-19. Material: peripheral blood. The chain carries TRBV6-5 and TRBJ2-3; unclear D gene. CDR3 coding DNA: TGTGCCAGCAGCCCACGCCTATACACAGATACGCAGTATTTT. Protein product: CASSPRLYTDTQYF.